This entry lists 25 T cell receptor beta chains sequenced from one sample in a study of T cells in Graves' hyperthyroidism and ophthalmopathy. There were TCR beta CDR3 regions amplified from RNA transcripts. Primed by the HTBI set, a first-round RT-PCR was run on the TCR CDR3. TCRdb redid the calling of the multiplex PCR reads with MiXCR, one entry per CDR3 protein. The sample lists hundreds of thousands of distinct CDR3 sequences; about 15% were seen once. The sequenced sample consisted of blood. These receptors came from a woman aged 30 to 39 with Graves' hyperthyroidism that later progressed to Graves' ophthalmopathy.

This clonotype was counted once. A single base separates this from a much larger clone, so it may be a read error. The V and J genes are TRBV3-1 and TRBJ1-3, with D uncertain. This CDR3 contains 12 residues. Germline V gene data show CDR1 as LGHDT and CDR2 as YNNKEL (reference sequence). The CDR3 DNA reads as TGTGCCAGCTGCCAAGATCCCAGTGTACTATATTTT. Residues: CASCQDPSVLYF.

CDR3 coding DNA: TGTGCCAGCAGTCCCGGGACAGGGATCAATGAGCAGTTCTTC. This encodes CASSPGTGINEQFF. The rearrangement joins TRBV12-3 or TRBV12-4 to TRBJ2-1; 9 nucleotides align to TRBD1. The CDR3 extends over 14 amino acids. J lost 6 bases, V lost 5 bases, and 5 bases had no gene match.

This clonotype showed up just a few times. This chain connects TRBV4-1 to TRBJ2-7; tentative D call: TRBD1 (5 bases). Trimming shortened V by 3 bases and J by 5 bases, and 17 bases separated the two germline ends. The CDR3 runs to 15 residues. CDR1 and CDR2 from the germline V gene are MGHRA and YSYEKL. CDR3 bases: TGCGCCAGCAGCCACCCCTCGCAGGGTAGCCACGAGCAGTACTTC. Amino acid sequence: CASSHPSQGSHEQYF.

This clonotype was seen ten or more times. The chain couples TRBV3-1 to TRBJ2-3, with D perhaps matching TRBD2 (5 bases). Looked up from germline, CDR1 is LGHDT and CDR2 is YNNKEL (reference sequence). Trimming took off 4 bases at V and 8 bases at J, with 13 bases between the two ends. This CDR3 is 13 amino acids long. DNA of the CDR3: TGTGCCAGCAGCCCGAGGGAGTTCTCTACGCAGTATTTT. Its translation is CASSPREFSTQYF.

This clonotype was detected ten times or more. The chain has TRBV30 and TRBJ1-6; the D gene is possibly TRBD1 (5 bases). CDR3 length: 15 amino acids. V lost 2 bases, J lost 9 bases, and 17 bases lay in between. Germline V gives CDR1 GTSNPN, CDR2 SVGIG (reference sequence). The CDR3 sequence: CAWSPVRGRISPLHF. The CDR3 nucleotides read TGTGCCTGGAGTCCGGTCCGGGGACGCATTTCACCCCTCCACTTT.

V and J are TRBV6-1 and TRBJ2-3; 9 bases map to TRBD1. The V segment lost 0 bases and the J segment 5 bases; nucleotides outside the gene matches: 9. Germline V gene lookup returns CDR1 MNHNS and CDR2 SASEGT. The CDR3 consists of 17 residues. CDR3 in DNA: TGTGCCAGCAGTGAAGCGTCAGTACAGGGGGCTAGAGATACGCAGTATTTT. It codes for CASSEASVQGARDTQYF.

This clonotype was seen ten or more times. The chain links TRBV20-1 to TRBJ2-1, with TRBD2 matching 8 bases. This CDR3 comprises 13 residues. In germline, CDR1 is DFQATT, CDR2 SNEGSKA (reference sequence). The V gene end was trimmed by 4 bases and the J gene end by 9 bases; junction bases not matched to a gene: 8. CDR3 sequence: CSAKPAGVVEQFF. The CDR3 DNA sequence: TGCAGTGCTAAGCCAGCGGGAGTGGTTGAGCAGTTCTTC.

The V gene is TRBV6-1, the J gene TRBJ2-3; no clear D gene. V lost 7 bases, J lost 6 bases, and 8 bases lay in between. CDR1 MNHNS and CDR2 SASEGT come from the germline V gene. The CDR3 runs to 11 residues. The CDR3, as DNA: TGTGCCAGCAATGTCGGGGATACGCAGTATTTT. Translation gives CASNVGDTQYF.

This clonotype was observed many times. The CDR3 loop reads CATSDLLQETQYF. CDR3 nucleotide sequence: TGTGCCACCAGTGATTTATTACAAGAGACCCAGTACTTC. The genes are TRBV24-1 and TRBJ2-5; no reliable D call. Germline V gene lookup returns CDR1 KGHDR and CDR2 SFDVKD. V shed 1 base and J shed 2 bases, with 4 bases lying between them. This CDR3 spans 13 amino acids.

This clonotype was counted many times. Compared with germline, one end of the junction differs, possibly owing to a read error. The chain joins TRBV27 to TRBJ2-7, with 8 bases fitting TRBD1. This CDR3 has 15 amino acids. Germline values: CDR1 MNHEY, CDR2 SMNVEV (reference sequence). Here the CDR3 reads CASSVSPTGDYEQYF. The CDR3 DNA reads TGTGCCAGCAGTGTATCCCCGACAGGGGACTACGAGCAGTACTTC.

The sample holds a few counts of this clonotype. The chain couples TRBV18 to TRBJ2-6, with 8 bases identical to TRBD1. The CDR3 consists of 18 residues. V was pared by 6 bases and J by 0 bases, with 10 bases of the junction left unmatched. Germline V gives CDR1 KGHSH, CDR2 LQKENI. CDR3 nucleotides: TGTGCCAGCTCCCGACAGGGGACCTTAACCTCTGGGGCCAACGTCCTGACTTTC. Its protein product is CASSRQGTLTSGANVLTF.

This clonotype was seen at least ten times. The rearrangement joins TRBV19 to TRBJ1-1; D is unclear. CDR3 size: 13 residues. CDR1 is LNHDA, CDR2 SQIVND, per germline (reference sequence). V dropped 0 bases and J dropped 3 bases, with 5 bases sitting between them. The CDR3 DNA follows: TGTGCCAGTAGTATAGAAACCTACACTGAAGCTTTCTTT. It specifies CASSIETYTEAFF.

This chain joins TRBV4-1 and TRBJ2-3; either TRBD1 or TRBD2 may fit D (6 bases each). Per the germline V gene, CDR1 is MGHRA and CDR2 is YSYEKL. V was pared by 4 bases and J by 10 bases, with 12 bases between. The CDR3 runs to 12 residues. CDR3 coding DNA: TGCGCCAGCAGCCTTCCAGGGGAGGCGCAGTATTTT. Protein sequence: CASSLPGEAQYF.

This clonotype was detected ten times or more. The chain is built from TRBV2 and TRBJ2-2, with D tentatively TRBD1 or TRBD2 (5 bases each). Trimming pared 5 bases from V and 5 bases from J, leaving 15 bases between. CDR3 length: 15 amino acids. Germline V CDR1 and CDR2: SNHLY, FYNNEI. CDR3: CASSPGMRGTGELFF. DNA for the CDR3: TGTGCCAGCAGTCCCGGGATGAGGGGAACCGGGGAGCTGTTTTTT. Full variable domain (remainder filled in from reference TRBV2 and TRBJ2-2): EPEVTQTPSHQVTQMGQEVILRCVPISNHLYFYWYRQILGQKVEFLVSFYNNEISEKSEIFDDQFSVERPDGSNFTLKIRSTKLEDSAMYFCASSPGMRGTGELFFGEGSRLTVL.

This clonotype was found many times. The chain uses TRBV29-1 and TRBJ1-1; D unresolved. The CDR3 is 12 amino acids. Germline CDR1 reads SQVTM; CDR2 reads ANQGSEA. V shed 5 bases and J shed 1 base, with 8 bases lying between them. The CDR3 DNA reads as TGCAGCGTTAGGGAATGGAACACTGAAGCTTTCTTT. Translating gives CSVREWNTEAFF.

In regard to this clonotype: At one end, the junction sequence differs from germline, possibly due to a read error. V and J are TRBV11-2 and TRBJ2-2; 7 nucleotides agree with TRBD1. The CDR3 contains 15 residues. Germline lookup yields CDR1 SGHAT and CDR2 FQNNGV. CDR3 coding DNA: TGTGCCAGCAGCGGATCGACAGGGTACACCGGGGAGCCGTTTTTT. It is translated as CASSGSTGYTGEPFF.

CDR3: CASSYSAGGAYGYTF. The CDR3 coding sequence is TGTGCCAGCAGTTACTCCGCAGGGGGTGCCTATGGCTACACCTTC. The chain carries TRBV6-5 and TRBJ1-2, with TRBD1 identical over 7 bases. Germline V lookup: CDR1 MNHEY, CDR2 SVGAGI. Unmatched junction bases numbered 5, after V lost 0 bases and J lost 4 bases. This CDR3 has 15 residues.

This clonotype was counted at least ten times. This chain links TRBV27 with TRBJ2-7; no clear D gene. In germline, CDR1 is MNHEY, CDR2 SMNVEV (reference sequence). This CDR3 has 12 amino acids. Trimming removed 6 bases at V and 6 bases at J, with 12 bases between. The CDR3 coding sequence is TGTGCCAGCAGCTTCGTCTCCGGCGAGCAGTACTTC. This encodes CASSFVSGEQYF.

This clonotype has a count of ten or more. V gene TRBV12-3 or TRBV12-4 combines with J gene TRBJ1-4, with TRBD1 identical over 11 bases. The CDR3 consists of 14 residues. V shed 6 bases, J shed 6 bases, and the junction held 3 bases outside the gene matches. CDR3 sequence (DNA): TGTGCCAGCAGCTGGACAGGGGGCTATGAAAAACTGTTTTTT. Amino acid sequence: CASSWTGGYEKLFF.

This clonotype was counted many times. The chain couples TRBV29-1 to TRBJ2-2; tentative D call: TRBD1 (6 bases). CDR1 and CDR2 from the germline V gene are SQVTM and ANQGSEA. With 4 bases removed from V and 0 bases from J, the gap between germline ends came to 15 bases. The CDR3 sequence is 16 residues long. The CDR3 DNA sequence: TGCAGCGTTGTCTGGGGGCTACTCGCGAACACCGGGGAGCTGTTTTTT. Translation: CSVVWGLLANTGELFF.

This clonotype was seen more than once but under ten times. The CDR3 DNA reads as TGTGCCACCAGCAAAGGCCGGGACAGGGGGCTTAATGAGCAGTTCTTC. This encodes CATSKGRDRGLNEQFF. The chain combines TRBV15 with TRBJ2-1; TRBD1 aligns across 12 bases. Germline CDR1 LNHNV, CDR2 YYDKDF (reference sequence). This CDR3 contains 16 residues. The V gene end was trimmed by 4 bases and the J gene end by 7 bases; junction bases not matched to a gene: 8.

V gene TRBV11-3 combines with J gene TRBJ2-1; D is possibly TRBD1 (6 bases). Germline V CDR1 and CDR2: SGHNT, YENEEA. The length of the CDR3 is 18 residues. The V and J ends lost 1 base and 5 bases respectively, with 21 bases between them. The DNA for the CDR3 is TGTGCCAGCAGCTTAGTGCTGTTGGGGGCGCCTATGCACAATGAGCAGTTCTTC. Amino acids: CASSLVLLGAPMHNEQFF.

This clonotype came up a few times. V gene TRBV6-1 combines with J gene TRBJ1-2, with D uncertain. Between the trimmed V and J ends, which lost 6 bases and 5 bases, there was a span of 7 bases. CDR3 size: 11 residues. The germline V gene has CDR1 MNHNS and CDR2 SASEGT. CDR3 nucleotides: TGTGCCAGCAGGACATCTTATGGCTACACCTTC. Residues: CASRTSYGYTF.

This clonotype was observed many times. The chain employs TRBV28 and TRBJ2-7, with D perhaps matching TRBD1 (7 bases). V was pared by 3 bases and J by 4 bases, with 13 bases between. From germline, CDR1 is MDHEN and CDR2 SYDVKM. CDR3 size: 14 residues. The CDR3 is CASSLGGQPYEQYF. The CDR3 DNA follows: TGTGCCAGCAGTTTGGGGGGACAGCCGTACGAGCAGTACTTC.

The chain recombines TRBV28 with TRBJ1-1, with 7 nucleotides matching TRBD1. With V trimmed by 5 bases and J by 0 bases, 6 bases remained unmatched. The CDR3 is made up of 15 amino acids. CDR1 and CDR2 from the germline V gene are MDHEN and SYDVKM. The chain's CDR3 is CASSPWTGMNTEAFF. DNA for the CDR3: TGTGCCAGCAGTCCCTGGACAGGTATGAACACTGAAGCTTTCTTT.